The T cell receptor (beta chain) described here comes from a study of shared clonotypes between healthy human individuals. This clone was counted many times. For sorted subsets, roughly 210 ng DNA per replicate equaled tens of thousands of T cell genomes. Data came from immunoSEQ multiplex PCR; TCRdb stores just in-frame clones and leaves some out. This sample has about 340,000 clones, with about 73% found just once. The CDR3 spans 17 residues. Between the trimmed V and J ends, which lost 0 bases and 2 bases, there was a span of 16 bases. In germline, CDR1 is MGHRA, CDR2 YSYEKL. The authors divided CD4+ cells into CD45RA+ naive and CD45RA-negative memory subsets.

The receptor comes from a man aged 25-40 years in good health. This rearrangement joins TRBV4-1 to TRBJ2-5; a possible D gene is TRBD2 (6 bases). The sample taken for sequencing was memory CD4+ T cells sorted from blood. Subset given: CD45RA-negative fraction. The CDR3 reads CASSQDPAGSLQETQYF. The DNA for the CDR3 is TGCGCCAGCAGCCAAGATCCGGCGGGGAGCCTACAAGAGACCCAGTACTTC.